The rows below give T cell receptor beta chains drawn from one sample of a study of blood T cell repertoires in COVID-19. Method: immunoSEQ multiplex PCR; TCRdb's copy keeps in-frame clones and lacks some. In the table there are around 250,000 clones, about 90% of which are singletons. Sequenced sample: PBMCs or T cells enriched from blood (not recorded which). The receptors were sampled from a man between 50 and 59 years old who had been exposed to COVID-19. Both conserved end residues are trimmed from each CDR3. Fields, in order: J gene, V gene, clone size, CDR3 protein. Rows give clone size only sometimes, using once, few, many, or a class for an expanded clone.

>TRBJ1-6|TRBV19|NA
ASSGQGADYNSPLH
>TRBJ2-1|TRBV28|NA
ASALDSYYNEQF
>TRBJ1-5|TRBV2|NA
ASSDGGPNQPQH
>TRBJ2-1|TRBV7-2|NA
ASSLEGRGYNEQF
>TRBJ1-1|TRBV6-5|NA
ASSYSGREDTEAF
>TRBJ1-5|TRBV12-2|NA
ASRLYWQGSQPQH
>TRBJ1-5|TRBV28|NA
ASSLWPDYYSNQPQH
>TRBJ1-1|TRBV2|NA
ASRGDRVTEAF
>TRBJ2-4|TRBV7-2|NA
ASSQTGGAGIQY
>TRBJ1-1|TRBV28|NA
ASRTRDRPAF
>TRBJ1-5|TRBV7-2|NA
ASSQGQRQPQH
>TRBJ1-2|TRBV11-2|NA
ASSARDRTYT
>TRBJ2-1|TRBV28|once
ASRRLAGVPLNEQF
>TRBJ2-1|TRBV5-1|NA
ASRTGETYNEQF
>TRBJ1-5|TRBV7-8|NA
ASSRQGDGQPQH
>TRBJ2-1|TRBV5-1|NA
ASSVGLATNEQF
>TRBJ2-1|TRBV7-9|NA
ASSLLVGSSNEQF
>TRBJ2-1|TRBV6-5|NA
ASSIRRSSYNEQF
>TRBJ2-7|TRBV5-1|NA
ASSLAPGVFYEQY
>TRBJ2-3|TRBV7-9|NA
ASSSLLAGGGTDTQY
>TRBJ2-2|TRBV2|NA
ASSEEGVGIGELF
>TRBJ1-5|TRBV30|NA
AWTGMDRRQH
>TRBJ1-3|TRBV27|NA
ASRRQGHSGNTIY
>TRBJ2-2|TRBV12-3/TRBV12-4|once
ASSFSDTGELF
>TRBJ2-5|TRBV15|NA
ATRVGAWETQY
>TRBJ1-6|TRBV3-1/TRBV3-2|NA
ASSHGGLNSPLH
>TRBJ2-3|TRBV5-1|NA
ASSLDTSGKAY
>TRBJ2-3|TRBV10-3|NA
AISEFNRLAGTTDTQY
>TRBJ1-2|TRBV25-1|NA
ASSEGHRAGYT
>TRBJ1-1|TRBV9|NA
ASSVEEVGHAEAF
>TRBJ1-1|TRBV24-1|NA
ATSDLGREAF
>TRBJ1-6|TRBV9|NA
ASSPRQGAISNSPLH
>TRBJ2-7|TRBV10-3|NA
AISELGTLGVYEQY
>TRBJ1-2|TRBV5-1|NA
ASSLGTADGYT
>TRBJ2-1|TRBV5-1|NA
ASSPLTTYNEQF